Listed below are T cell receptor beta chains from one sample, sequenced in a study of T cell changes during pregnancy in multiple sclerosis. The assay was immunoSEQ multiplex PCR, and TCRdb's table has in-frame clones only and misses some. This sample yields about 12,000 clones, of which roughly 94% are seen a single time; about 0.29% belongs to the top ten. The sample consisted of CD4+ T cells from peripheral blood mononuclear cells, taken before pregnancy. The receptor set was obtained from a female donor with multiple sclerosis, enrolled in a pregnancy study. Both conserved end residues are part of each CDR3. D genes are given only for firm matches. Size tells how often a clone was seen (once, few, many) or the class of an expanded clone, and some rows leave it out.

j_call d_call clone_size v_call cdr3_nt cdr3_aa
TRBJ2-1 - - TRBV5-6 TGTGCCAGCAGCCAGACTGGGGGGGCTAGAGCGAATGAGCAGTTCTTC CASSQTGGARANEQFF
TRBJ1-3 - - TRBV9 TGTGCCAGCAGCGTAGAGTCCCAGTACTCTGGAAACACCATATATTTT CASSVESQYSGNTIYF
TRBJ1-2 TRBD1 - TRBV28 TGTGCCAGCAGACCGACAGGGAACTATGGCTACACCTTC CASRPTGNYGYTF
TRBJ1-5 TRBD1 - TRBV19 TGTGCCAGTAGTATCGCCGGGACAGGGGGCGTCCAGCCCCAGCATTTT CASSIAGTGGVQPQHF
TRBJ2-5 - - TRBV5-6 TGTGCCAGCAGCTTCCCTAGCGTGGGCGAGACCCAGTACTTC CASSFPSVGETQYF
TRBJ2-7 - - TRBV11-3 TGTGCCAGCAGCGCAGGCTACGAGCAGTACTTC CASSAGYEQYF
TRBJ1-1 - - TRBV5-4 TGTGCCAGCATCAGGGTAGGAAATCCTGAAGCTTTCTTT CASIRVGNPEAFF
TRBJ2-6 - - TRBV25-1 TGTGCCAGCAGTGCCGCTGGGGCCAACGTCCTGACTTTC CASSAAGANVLTF
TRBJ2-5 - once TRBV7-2 TGTGCCAGCAGCTACTCACGGGTAGAGACCCAGTACTTC CASSYSRVETQYF
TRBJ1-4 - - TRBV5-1 TGCGCCAGCAGCTCAGAAGCAACTAATGAAAAACTGTTTTTT CASSSEATNEKLFF
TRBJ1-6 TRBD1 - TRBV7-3 TGTGCCAGCAGCAAGGACAGGGGGTATTCACCCCTCCACTTT CASSKDRGYSPLHF
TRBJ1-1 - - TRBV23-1 TGCGCCAGCAGTCAATCTCCCGCGACAGATAACACTGAAGCTTTCTTT CASSQSPATDNTEAFF
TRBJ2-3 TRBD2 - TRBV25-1 TGTGCCAGCAGTGGCGGACTAGCGGGGGGGCTGATCACAGATACGCAGTATTTT CASSGGLAGGLITDTQYF
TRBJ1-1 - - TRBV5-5 TGTGCCAGCAGCTTGGATGGCAGGAACACTGAAGCTTTCTTT CASSLDGRNTEAFF
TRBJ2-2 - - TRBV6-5 TGTGCCAGCAGCCTGACGCGGACTAATCACCGGGAGCTGTTTTTT CASSLTRTNHRELFF
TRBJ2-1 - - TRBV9 TGTGCCAGCAGCGACGGGACTGCCTCCTACAATGAGCAGTTCTTC CASSDGTASYNEQFF
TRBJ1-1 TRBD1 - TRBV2 TGTGCCAGCATCAATCCGGACAGGGGCACTGAAGCTTTCTTT CASINPDRGTEAFF
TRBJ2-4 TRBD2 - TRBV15 TGTGCCACCGCCGCCGGGACTAGCGGGGGTCGCGGGATTCAGTACTTC CATAAGTSGGRGIQYF